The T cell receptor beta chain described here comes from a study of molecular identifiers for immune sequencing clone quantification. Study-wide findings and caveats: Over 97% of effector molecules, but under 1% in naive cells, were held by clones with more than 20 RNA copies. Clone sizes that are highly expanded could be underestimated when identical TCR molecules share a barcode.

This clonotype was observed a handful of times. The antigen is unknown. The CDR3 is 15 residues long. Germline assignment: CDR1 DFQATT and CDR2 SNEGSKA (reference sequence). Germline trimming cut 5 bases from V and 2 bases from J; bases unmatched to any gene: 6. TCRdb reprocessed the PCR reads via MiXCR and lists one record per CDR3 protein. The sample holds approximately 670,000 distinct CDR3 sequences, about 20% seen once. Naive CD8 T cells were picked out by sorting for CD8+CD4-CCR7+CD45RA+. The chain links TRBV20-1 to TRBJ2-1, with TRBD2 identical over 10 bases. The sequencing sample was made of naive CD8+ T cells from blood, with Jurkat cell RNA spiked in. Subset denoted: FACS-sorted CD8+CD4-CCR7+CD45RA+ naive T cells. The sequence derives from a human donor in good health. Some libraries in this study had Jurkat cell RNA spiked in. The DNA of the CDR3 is TGCAGTGCTCCCTCGACTAGCGGGCCCTACAATGAGCAGTTCTTC. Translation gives CSAPSTSGPYNEQFF.